This T cell receptor beta chain comes out of a study of blood T cell repertoires in COVID-19. The CDR3 runs 12 residues. Trimming removed 7 bases at V and 4 bases at J, with 10 bases between. CDR1 is MNHEY and CDR2 is SVGAGI in the germline V gene. The data were produced by immunoSEQ multiplex PCR, yet TCRdb's version contains in-frame clones alone and is incomplete. The table records tens of thousands of clones, 84% of them present only once. The V and J genes are TRBV6-5 and TRBJ1-2, with D hard to call. The TCR was taken from a woman in her sixties or seventies with acute or convalescent COVID-19. Specimen: peripheral blood. CDR3 nucleotides: TGTGCCAGCACTTCAAGGAGCTATGGCTACACCTTC. This sequence encodes CASTSRSYGYTF.